These 18 T cell receptor beta chains originate from one sample sequenced in a study of blood T cell repertoires in COVID-19. Produced via immunoSEQ multiplex PCR; TCRdb's table is partial and in-frame only. The sample gives roughly 330,000 clones, more than 80% of which show up once; 5% to 7% is in the top ten. Sequenced input: peripheral blood. These receptors were collected from a man younger than 35 who had recovered from COVID-19.

This chain connects TRBV5-1 to TRBJ2-7, with D possibly being TRBD2 (5 bases). Germline CDR1 reads SGHRS; CDR2 reads YFSETQ. Trimming took off 4 bases at V and 3 bases at J, with 11 bases between the two ends. The CDR3 consists of 13 residues. The CDR3 here is CASSGPGGYEQYF. Here the CDR3 DNA reads TGCGCCAGCAGCGGACCAGGAGGCTACGAGCAGTACTTC.

The rearrangement links TRBV15 to TRBJ2-5; tentatively, D is TRBD1 (6 bases). CDR3 size: 19 residues. Trimming removed 0 bases from V and 0 bases from J, with 20 bases in between. Germline V lookup: CDR1 LNHNV, CDR2 YYDKDF (reference sequence). The CDR3 loop is CATSRDRSFGRGNQETQYF. Written as DNA, the CDR3 is TGTGCCACCAGCAGAGATCGTAGTTTCGGCAGGGGCAACCAAGAGACCCAGTACTTC.

The rearrangement joins TRBV2 to TRBJ1-4; TRBD1 might be the D (5 bases). The germline CDR1 and CDR2 sequences are SNHLY and FYNNEI. The CDR3 is 13 amino acids. Trimming left V 10 bases short and J 0 bases short, with 9 bases between. CDR3 in amino acids: CATRQSTNEKLFF. CDR3 bases: TGTGCCACCAGACAGTCAACTAATGAAAAACTGTTTTTT.

V gene TRBV12-3 or TRBV12-4 combines with J gene TRBJ1-2; D is uncertain. V was shortened by 5 bases and J by 10 bases, with 11 bases between the two germline ends. The CDR3 spans 11 residues. This CDR3 is CASSTSWAYTF. CDR3 DNA: TGTGCCAGCAGTACGTCCTGGGCCTACACCTTC.

This chain links TRBV9 with TRBJ1-3; 8 nucleotides line up with TRBD1. The CDR3 contains 15 residues. Per the germline V gene, CDR1 is SGDLS and CDR2 is YYNGEE. The V segment lost 4 bases and the J segment 4 bases; nucleotides outside the gene matches: 7. The CDR3 DNA sequence: TGTGCCAGCAGCCCTCGGACAGGGCCAGGAAACACCATATATTTT. Amino acids: CASSPRTGPGNTIYF.

This chain joins TRBV6-2 or TRBV6-3 and TRBJ1-5; maybe TRBD1 (6 bases). This CDR3 region has 15 residues. Germline assignment: CDR1 MNHEY and CDR2 SVGEGT. Between the trimmed V and J ends, which lost 3 bases and 7 bases, there was a span of 16 bases. CDR3 in amino acids: CASSYAGTRGQPQHF. In DNA, the CDR3 is TGTGCCAGCAGTTATGCCGGTACAAGGGGGCAGCCCCAGCATTTT.

The chain joins TRBV6-5 to TRBJ2-7; D uncertain. V shed 5 bases and J shed 5 bases, with 13 bases lying between them. Germline values: CDR1 MNHEY, CDR2 SVGAGI. The CDR3 loop spans 13 amino acids. CDR3 residues: CASSRPASHEQYF. The CDR3 region has the DNA TGTGCCAGCAGTCGCCCCGCGTCCCACGAGCAGTACTTC.

CDR3 amino acids: CASSVATGGLGNYGYTF. The DNA for the CDR3 is TGTGCCAGCAGCGTAGCTACAGGGGGCTTAGGAAACTATGGCTACACCTTC. The rearrangement joins TRBV9 to TRBJ1-2, with 9 bases aligning to TRBD1. Germline assignment: CDR1 SGDLS and CDR2 YYNGEE. The CDR3 sequence is 17 residues long. V lost 0 bases to trimming and J lost 2 bases; unmatched junction nucleotides: 8.

CDR3 loop: CATSRDAILREDSPLHF. CDR3 DNA sequence: TGTGCCACCAGCAGAGATGCTATACTCAGGGAGGATTCACCCCTCCACTTT. J is TRBJ1-6 and V is TRBV15; D is possibly TRBD1 (5 bases). The CDR3 totals 17 residues. Germline loops: CDR1 LNHNV, CDR2 YYDKDF (reference sequence). The V and J ends lost 0 bases and 8 bases respectively, with 17 bases between them.

The rearrangement joins TRBV27 to TRBJ2-3; D might be TRBD2 (7 bases). Per germline, CDR1 MNHEY and CDR2 SMNVEV (reference sequence). This CDR3 is built from 17 residues. With 5 bases removed from V and 6 bases from J, the gap between germline ends came to 24 bases. The DNA of the CDR3 is TGTGCCAGCAGTCCAGACCCAGGGGAGGGTGATAGGGATACGCAGTATTTT. It encodes CASSPDPGEGDRDTQYF.

The V and J genes are TRBV19 and TRBJ2-7, with TRBD1 matching over 8 bases. The CDR3 sequence is 14 residues long. The ends lost 5 bases at V and 3 bases at J; junction bases unmatched: 6. In germline, CDR1 is LNHDA, CDR2 SQIVND (reference sequence). This chain's CDR3 is CASSSGQGYYEQYF. The CDR3 DNA reads as TGTGCCAGTAGTTCAGGACAGGGATACTACGAGCAGTACTTC.

This clone appeared a single time. The chain employs TRBV6-5 and TRBJ1-2; 9 bases map to TRBD1. The CDR3 contains 15 residues. V lost 6 bases and J lost 4; bases outside the gene matches: 9. CDR1 MNHEY and CDR2 SVGAGI come from the germline V gene. The CDR3 bases are TGTGCCAGCAGCCGCTACGGACAGGGGACCTATGGCTACACCTTC. Protein: CASSRYGQGTYGYTF.

The chain joins TRBV25-1 to TRBJ2-3; 7 positions agree with TRBD1. Germline V gene data show CDR1 as MGHDK and CDR2 as SYGVNS. V shed 4 bases and J 2 bases; nucleotides not matched to a gene: 6. The CDR3 is 15 amino acids. CDR3 nucleotide sequence: TGTGCCAGCAGTGGTCAGGGACAGTCCACAGATACGCAGTATTTT. Its protein is CASSGQGQSTDTQYF.

Only one count was recorded for this clone. This rearrangement joins TRBV5-4 to TRBJ1-1; D not certain. Trimming cost V 5 bases and J 5 bases, with 16 bases left between them. Germline V gives CDR1 SGHNT, CDR2 YYREEE (reference sequence). This CDR3 is built from 14 residues. The CDR3 nucleotides read TGTGCCAGCAGACCGGGAGAAAAGGGAACTGAAGCTTTCTTT. This gives the protein CASRPGEKGTEAFF.

This chain joins TRBV13 and TRBJ2-7; no definite D call. CDR3 length equals 14 residues. Deletions cut 4 bases from V and 0 bases from J, with 10 bases between. Looked up from germline, CDR1 is PRHDT and CDR2 is FYEKMQ (reference sequence). CDR3: CASSYSFSSYEQYF. DNA for the CDR3: TGTGCCAGCAGCTACAGCTTTTCCTCCTACGAGCAGTACTTC.

This clone is a singleton in its sample. This sequence joins TRBV18 and TRBJ1-3, with D possibly TRBD1 on 6 matching bases. The germline gives CDR1 KGHSH, CDR2 LQKENI. The CDR3 covers 17 residues. Trimming cost V 1 base and J 5 bases, with 18 bases left between them. CDR3 residues: CASSPRGEGQSRNTIYF. CDR3 coding DNA: TGTGCCAGCTCACCACGGGGCGAAGGACAGTCTAGAAACACCATATATTTT. The full variable domain, with the rest looked up from reference TRBV18 and TRBJ1-3, is NAGVMQNPRHLVRRRGQEARLRCSPMKGHSHVYWYRQLPEEGLKFMVYLQKENIIDESGMPKERFSAEFPKEGPSILRIQQVVRGDSAAYFCASSPRGEGQSRNTIYFGEGSWLTVV.

V is TRBV5-1 and J is TRBJ2-2; D is undetermined. Per the germline V gene, CDR1 is SGHRS and CDR2 is YFSETQ. Trimming stripped 4 bases from V and 1 base from J, with 11 bases between. CDR3 size: 15 residues. CDR3 residues: CASSLRSGNTGELFF. The CDR3 bases are TGCGCCAGCAGCCTTAGGTCGGGGAACACCGGGGAGCTGTTTTTT.

The chain carries TRBV7-8 and TRBJ2-1; perhaps TRBD1 as D (6 bases). Germline CDR1 reads SGHVS; CDR2 reads FQNEAQ. V shed 5 bases and J shed 2 bases, with 13 bases lying between them. The CDR3 contains 15 residues. CDR3 sequence reads: CASSAPGHTYNEQFF. In DNA form, the CDR3 reads TGTGCCAGCAGCGCTCCGGGACACACCTACAATGAGCAGTTCTTC.